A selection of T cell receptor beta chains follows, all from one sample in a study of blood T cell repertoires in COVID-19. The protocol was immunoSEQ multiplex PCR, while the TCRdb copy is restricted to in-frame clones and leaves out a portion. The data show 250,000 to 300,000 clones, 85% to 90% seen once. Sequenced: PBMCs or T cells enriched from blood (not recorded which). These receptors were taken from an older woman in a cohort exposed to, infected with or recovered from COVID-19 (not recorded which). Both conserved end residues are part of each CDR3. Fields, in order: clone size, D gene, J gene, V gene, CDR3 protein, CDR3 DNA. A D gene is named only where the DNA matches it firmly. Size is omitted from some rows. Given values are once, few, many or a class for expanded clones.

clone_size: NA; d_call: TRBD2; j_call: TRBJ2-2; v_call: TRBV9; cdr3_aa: CASGGSRDTGELFF; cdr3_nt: TGTGCCTCGGGGGGGTCCCGGGACACCGGGGAGCTGTTTTTT
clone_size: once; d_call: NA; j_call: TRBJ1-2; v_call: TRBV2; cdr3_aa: CASSESWGDYGYTF; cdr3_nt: TGTGCCAGCAGTGAATCCTGGGGGGACTATGGCTACACCTTC
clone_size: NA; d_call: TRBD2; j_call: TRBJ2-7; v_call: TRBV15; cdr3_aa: CATGTERERNEQYF; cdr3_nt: TGTGCCACGGGGACTGAGCGGGAGAGGAACGAGCAGTACTTC
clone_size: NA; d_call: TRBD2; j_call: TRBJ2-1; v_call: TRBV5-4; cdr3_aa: CASSNELAGYNEQFF; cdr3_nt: TGTGCCAGCAGCAACGAACTAGCGGGGTACAATGAGCAGTTCTTC
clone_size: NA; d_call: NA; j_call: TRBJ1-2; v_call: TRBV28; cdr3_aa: CASSRGVYGYTF; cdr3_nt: TGTGCCAGCAGCAGGGGTGTCTATGGCTACACCTTC
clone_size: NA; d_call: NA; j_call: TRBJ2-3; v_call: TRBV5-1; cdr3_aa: CASSVLTDTQYF; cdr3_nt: TGCGCCAGCAGTGTCCTCACAGATACGCAGTATTTT
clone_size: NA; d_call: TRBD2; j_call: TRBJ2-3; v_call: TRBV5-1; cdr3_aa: CASSLWASGSSTDTQYF; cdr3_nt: TGCGCCAGCAGCTTGTGGGCTAGCGGGAGTTCTACAGATACGCAGTATTTT
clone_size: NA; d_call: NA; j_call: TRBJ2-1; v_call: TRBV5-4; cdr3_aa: CASSPHGAASYNEQFF; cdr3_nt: TGTGCCAGCAGCCCCCATGGGGCGGCCTCCTACAATGAGCAGTTCTTC
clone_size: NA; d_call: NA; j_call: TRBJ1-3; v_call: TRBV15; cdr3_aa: CATSSQGVADTIYF; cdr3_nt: TGTGCCACCAGCAGCCAAGGTGTTGCGGACACCATATATTTT
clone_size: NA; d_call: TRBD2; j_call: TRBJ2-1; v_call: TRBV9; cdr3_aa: CASSVEAGGSYNEQFF; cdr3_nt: TGTGCCAGCAGCGTAGAGGCGGGAGGGTCATACAATGAGCAGTTCTTC
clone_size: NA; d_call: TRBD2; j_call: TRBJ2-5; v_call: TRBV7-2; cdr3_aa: CASSSTVRLRTSARGTQYF; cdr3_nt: TGTGCCAGCAGCTCCACCGTAAGACTGAGGACTAGCGCCAGGGGGACCCAGTACTTC
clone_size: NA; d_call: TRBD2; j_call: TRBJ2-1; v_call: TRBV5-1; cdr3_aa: CASSLGLAFYNEQFF; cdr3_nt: TGCGCCAGCAGCTTGGGACTAGCCTTCTACAATGAGCAGTTCTTC
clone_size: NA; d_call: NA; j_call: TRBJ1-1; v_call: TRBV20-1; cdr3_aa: CSAKDRGAFF; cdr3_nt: TGCAGTGCTAAAGACCGGGGAGCTTTCTTT
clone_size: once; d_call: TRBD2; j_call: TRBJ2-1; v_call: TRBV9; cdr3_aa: CASSVAGSGRSNEQFF; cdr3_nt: TGTGCCAGCAGCGTAGCTGGTAGCGGGAGGAGCAATGAGCAGTTCTTC
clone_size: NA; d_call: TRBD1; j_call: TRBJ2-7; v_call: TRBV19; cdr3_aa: CASSIPGTGRKQYF; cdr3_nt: TGTGCCAGTAGTATCCCCGGGACAGGGAGGAAGCAGTACTTC
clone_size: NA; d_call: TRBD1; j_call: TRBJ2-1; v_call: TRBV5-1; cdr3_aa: CASSQGDSRRTYNEQFF; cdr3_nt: TGCGCCAGCAGCCAAGGGGACAGCAGAAGAACCTACAATGAGCAGTTCTTC
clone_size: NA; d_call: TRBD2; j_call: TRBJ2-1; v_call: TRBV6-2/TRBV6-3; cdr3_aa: CASSYGTSGRAVYNEQFF; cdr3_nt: TGTGCCAGCAGTTATGGGACTAGCGGGAGGGCCGTGTACAATGAGCAGTTCTTC
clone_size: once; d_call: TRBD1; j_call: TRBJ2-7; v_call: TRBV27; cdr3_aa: CASSWRQGAGYEQYF; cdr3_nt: TGTGCCAGCAGTTGGAGACAGGGGGCAGGCTACGAGCAGTACTTC
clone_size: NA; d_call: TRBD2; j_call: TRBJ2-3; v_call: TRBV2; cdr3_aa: CASSEVWGGPSTDTQYF; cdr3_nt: TGTGCCAGCAGTGAAGTCTGGGGGGGACCCAGCACAGATACGCAGTATTTT
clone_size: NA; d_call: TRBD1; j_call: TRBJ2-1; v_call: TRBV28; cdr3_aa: CASSPPGQGDLEQFF; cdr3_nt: TGTGCCAGCAGCCCCCCGGGACAGGGGGATCTAGAGCAGTTCTTC
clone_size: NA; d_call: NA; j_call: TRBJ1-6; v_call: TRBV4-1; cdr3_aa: CASSLDSPPLHF; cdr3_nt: TGCGCCAGCAGTCTGGACAGTCCACCCCTCCACTTT
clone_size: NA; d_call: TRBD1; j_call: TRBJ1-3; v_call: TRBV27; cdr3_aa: CASSPDRDNTIYF; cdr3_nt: TGTGCCAGCAGTCCCGACAGGGACAACACCATATATTTT
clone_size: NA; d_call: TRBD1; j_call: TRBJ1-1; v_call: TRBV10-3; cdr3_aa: CAIRNRDRVTEAFF; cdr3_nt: TGTGCCATCAGGAACCGGGACAGGGTCACTGAAGCTTTCTTT
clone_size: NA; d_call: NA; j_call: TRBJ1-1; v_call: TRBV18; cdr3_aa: CASSLGIGGNTEAFF; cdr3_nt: TGTGCCAGCTCGTTGGGAATAGGGGGGAACACTGAAGCTTTCTTT
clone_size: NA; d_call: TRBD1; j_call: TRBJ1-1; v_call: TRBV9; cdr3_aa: CASSVRSGGGTEAFF; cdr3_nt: TGTGCCAGCAGCGTGAGATCAGGGGGCGGGACTGAAGCTTTCTTT
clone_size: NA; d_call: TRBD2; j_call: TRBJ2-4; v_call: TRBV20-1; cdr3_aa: CSASIGGGAKNIQYF; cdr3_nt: TGCAGTGCTAGTATCGGGGGGGGTGCCAAAAACATTCAGTACTTC
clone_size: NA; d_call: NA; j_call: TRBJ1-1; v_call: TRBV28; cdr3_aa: CASSPGGRNTEAFF; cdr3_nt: TGTGCCAGCAGTCCCGGCGGGAGGAACACTGAAGCTTTCTTT
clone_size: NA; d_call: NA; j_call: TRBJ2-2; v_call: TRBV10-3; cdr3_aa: CAISDKGGTGELFF; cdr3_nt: TGTGCCATCAGTGATAAGGGAGGTACCGGGGAGCTGTTTTTT
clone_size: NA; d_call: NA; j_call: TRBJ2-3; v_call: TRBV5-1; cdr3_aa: CASSLWSGTSTDTQYF; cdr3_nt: TGCGCCAGCAGCTTGTGGAGCGGAACCAGCACAGATACGCAGTATTTT
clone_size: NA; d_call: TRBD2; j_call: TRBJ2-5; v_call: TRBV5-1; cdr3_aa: CASSPGLAGGSQETQYF; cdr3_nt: TGCGCCAGCAGCCCGGGACTAGCGGGGGGGTCCCAAGAGACCCAGTACTTC